The rows below give T cell receptor beta chains drawn from one sample of a study of T cells after yellow fever vaccination. TCRdb re-called the 5' RACE reads with MiXCR, one entry per CDR3 protein. The repertoire consists of 80,000 to 100,000 distinct CDR3 sequences, with about 8.4% occurring once and the leading ten covering approximately 15%. Sequenced here: CD8+ T cells not binding an NS4B(214-222) dextramer, sorted from PBMCs, sampled less than 16 days after the first yellow fever vaccination. The receptors here all came from a young man who received the YFV17D yellow fever vaccine. The CDR3 runs from the conserved cysteine through the conserved F or W. D genes are given only for firm matches. The size field is filled for only some rows; it gives once, few, many or a size class.

J gene | clone size | D gene | V gene | CDR3 DNA | CDR3 protein
TRBJ1-1 | - | - | TRBV6-1 | TGTGCCAGCAAGAGGTTCCGGGGCATGAACACTGAAGCTTTCTTT | CASKRFRGMNTEAFF
TRBJ2-1 | few | TRBD1 | TRBV3-1 | TGTGCCAGCAGCCGAGGCAGACAGGGGGTAATGAACTCCTACAATGAGCAGTTCTTC | CASSRGRQGVMNSYNEQFF
TRBJ1-1 | many | - | TRBV7-2 | TGTGCCAGCAGCTCAATTGGGGGGCTTCACACTGAAGCTTTCTTT | CASSSIGGLHTEAFF
TRBJ2-2 | few | - | TRBV30 | TGTGCCTTGGGCACCGGGGAGCTGTTTTTT | CALGTGELFF
TRBJ2-2 | few | - | TRBV6-5 | TGTGCCAGCAGTTACGGTCGGGACCAAACCCCGTTTTTT | CASSYGRDQTPFF
TRBJ2-5 | - | - | TRBV4-1 | TGCGCCAGCAGCCCCGAAGGGGAAGAGACCCAGTGCTTC | CASSPEGEETQCF
TRBJ1-1 | few | - | TRBV9 | TGTGCCAGCAGCGGGTTGACAGGACCGTTAGATGAAGCTTTCTTT | CASSGLTGPLDEAFF
TRBJ1-3 | - | - | TRBV4-3 | TGCGCCAGCAGCCAGGGGAGGCTTGCCCGCTCTGGAAACACCATATATTTT | CASSQGRLARSGNTIYF
TRBJ2-1 | few | TRBD2 | TRBV7-2 | TGTGCCAGCAGCTTAGTAGGGCTAGCGGGGGGGCACAATGAGCAGTTCTTC | CASSLVGLAGGHNEQFF
TRBJ1-2 | few | - | TRBV12-5 | TGTGCTAGTGGCACGGGTTCCTATGGCTACACCTTC | CASGTGSYGYTF
TRBJ2-1 | few | - | TRBV14 | TGTGCCAGCAGCCAGACCGGGACAAATTTTAGGAATGAGCAGTTCTTC | CASSQTGTNFRNEQFF
TRBJ1-1 | many | - | TRBV12-3/TRBV12-4 | TGTGCCAGCAGCACCGGGACCCTAACCACTGAAGCTTTCTTT | CASSTGTLTTEAFF
TRBJ2-1 | few | TRBD1 | TRBV30 | TGTGCCTGGAGTACCGACAGGGGTTCCTACAATGAGCAGTTCTTC | CAWSTDRGSYNEQFF
TRBJ1-1 | - | - | TRBV7-9 | TGTGCCAGCAGCTTAACGGCGCGGGGGTCCCCTGAAGCTTTCTTT | CASSLTARGSPEAFF
TRBJ2-5 | few | - | TRBV12-3/TRBV12-4 | TGTGCCAGCAGTTTCCTCCCTGGGGGGGAGACCCAGTACTTC | CASSFLPGGETQYF
TRBJ1-6 | - | - | TRBV6-1 | TGTGCCAGCCGAATGGAGCACCCACGGTCCTATAATTCACCCCTCCACTTT | CASRMEHPRSYNSPLHF
TRBJ1-5 | - | - | TRBV6-2/TRBV6-3 | TGTGCCAGCAGTTCATCGTTTGGGGTGGGGAATCAGCCCCAGCATTTT | CASSSSFGVGNQPQHF
TRBJ1-5 | - | - | TRBV7-8 | TGTGCCAGCAGCTGGGGGGGCAATCAGCCCCAGCATTTT | CASSWGGNQPQHF
TRBJ1-2 | - | - | TRBV20-1 | TGCAGTGCTAGGGACAGCGCTAACTATGGCTACACCTTC | CSARDSANYGYTF
TRBJ1-6 | many | - | TRBV27 | TGTGCCAGCAGTCCCGGGACTGCAAATTCACCCCTCCACTTT | CASSPGTANSPLHF
TRBJ2-1 | few | - | TRBV4-3 | TGCGCCAGCAGCCAAGATCTTGTGCGCAGCTACTACAATGAGCAGTTCTTC | CASSQDLVRSYYNEQFF
TRBJ1-1 | few | - | TRBV6-5 | TGTGCCAGCAGTTGGGACGGGAACACTGAAGCTTTCTTT | CASSWDGNTEAFF
TRBJ1-1 | - | - | TRBV6-1 | TGTGCCAGCAGCGCGGGACAGAACACTGAAGCTTTCTTT | CASSAGQNTEAFF
TRBJ2-2 | many | - | TRBV5-4 | TGTGCCAGCAGCTTCGGGGTATCCACCGGGGAGCTGTTTTTT | CASSFGVSTGELFF
TRBJ2-3 | few | - | TRBV20-1 | TGCAGTGCTTCGACGGTGGGGGGCACAGATACGCAGTATTTT | CSASTVGGTDTQYF
TRBJ2-7 | - | - | TRBV10-1 | TGCGCCAGCAGTGAATCTTTGGCATCCGAGCAGTACTTC | CASSESLASEQYF
TRBJ1-1 | - | - | TRBV3-1 | TGTGCCAGCAGCCAAGTTTGGGGGGGTCAGGTCGTGAACACTGAAGCTTTCTTT | CASSQVWGGQVVNTEAFF
TRBJ2-1 | - | - | TRBV7-9 | TGTGCCAGCACCCTTCAGGGTTACAATGAGCAGTTCTTC | CASTLQGYNEQFF
TRBJ1-1 | few | TRBD1 | TRBV9 | TGTGCCAGCAGCGTGGGAATATTCAGGGGGGAGGTCACTGAAGCTTTCTTT | CASSVGIFRGEVTEAFF
TRBJ2-7 | - | - | TRBV7-9 | TGTGCCAGCAGCGGGGGGCACTTCTGCTACGAGCAGTACTTC | CASSGGHFCYEQYF
TRBJ2-7 | - | - | TRBV5-1 | TGCGCCAGCAGCTTCGGCCCCCCGGGCAACGAGCAGTACTTC | CASSFGPPGNEQYF
TRBJ2-3 | - | - | TRBV7-2 | TGTGCCAGCAGCACCCCCGTCGCGGGGTCCAGCACAGATACGCAGTATTTT | CASSTPVAGSSTDTQYF
TRBJ2-3 | - | - | TRBV29-1 | TGCAGCGTTGAGGGCGTTGGGGGCGGACACTCTGATACGCAGTATTTT | CSVEGVGGGHSDTQYF
TRBJ2-1 | many | - | TRBV7-9 | TGTGCCAGCAGCCACCCGGTTAGCGATGAGCAGTTCTTC | CASSHPVSDEQFF
TRBJ1-3 | - | - | TRBV24-1 | TGTGCCACCAGTGACCCAGGGGTTGGAAACACCATATATTTT | CATSDPGVGNTIYF
TRBJ2-1 | - | - | TRBV6-2/TRBV6-3 | TGTGCCAGCAGTTACCCAACTGGACAGAACTCCTACAATGAGCAGTTCTTC | CASSYPTGQNSYNEQFF
TRBJ1-1 | few | - | TRBV12-3/TRBV12-4 | TGTGCCAGCAGCCTCCACTCTGAAGCTTTCTTT | CASSLHSEAFF
TRBJ2-3 | - | - | TRBV27 | TGTGACAGTCACCCCCACGGGCCGGAGGATGCAGATACGCAGTATTTT | CDSHPHGPEDADTQYF
TRBJ2-2 | - | - | TRBV27 | TGTGCCAGCAGTTTAACCATCCCGGGGGTCAGCGGGGAGCTGTTTTTT | CASSLTIPGVSGELFF
TRBJ1-1 | - | - | TRBV11-2 | TGTGCCAGCAGTTCAAACGGTGCAGAGAAGAACACTGAAGCTTTCTTT | CASSSNGAEKNTEAFF